The rows below give T cell receptor beta chains drawn from one sample of a study of blood T cell repertoires in COVID-19. Repertoires were generated with immunoSEQ multiplex PCR, while TCRdb's copy carries only in-frame clones and drops some. The sample contains approximately 190,000 clones, about 86% of which appear only once. Sequencing used PBMCs or T cells enriched from blood (not recorded which). All receptors derive from a man aged 35 to 55 who had recovered from COVID-19. CDR3s include the opening cysteine and the closing phenylalanine or tryptophan. The D gene is left open where the match is weak. Size tells how often a clone was seen (once, few, many) or the class of an expanded clone, and some rows leave it out.

TRBV6-2/TRBV6-3	.	few	TRBJ2-3	CASSYAQFTDTQYF	TGTGCCAGCAGTTACGCACAGTTCACAGATACGCAGTATTTT
TRBV10-3	TRBD1	.	TRBJ1-3	CAIGTVDSGNTIYF	TGTGCCATTGGGACAGTCGACTCTGGAAACACCATATATTTT
TRBV19	TRBD1	.	TRBJ1-5	CASSIDPYRGIYQPQHF	TGTGCCAGTAGTATAGATCCGTACAGGGGGATATATCAGCCCCAGCATTTT
TRBV7-2	.	.	TRBJ1-5	CASSLGTTGQPQHF	TGTGCCAGCAGCTTAGGTACGACGGGGCAGCCCCAGCATTTT
TRBV18	.	.	TRBJ2-1	CASSPQGIAYNEQFF	TGTGCCAGCTCACCACAGGGGATCGCCTACAATGAGCAGTTCTTC
TRBV18	TRBD1	.	TRBJ1-3	CASSPRDSSFVSGNTIYF	TGTGCCAGCTCACCACGGGACAGCTCTTTTGTGAGTGGAAACACCATATATTTT
TRBV5-4	.	.	TRBJ1-2	CASRPSGTELGYGYTF	TGTGCCAGCAGACCTTCGGGAACAGAACTAGGCTATGGCTACACCTTC
TRBV5-1	TRBD1	.	TRBJ1-1	CASSLEQGRANTEAFF	TGCGCCAGCAGCTTGGAACAGGGGAGAGCGAACACTGAAGCTTTCTTT
TRBV6-1	.	.	TRBJ1-4	CASSDGGGDEKLFF	TGTGCCAGCAGTGACGGTGGGGGGGATGAAAAACTGTTTTTT
TRBV20-1	.	few	TRBJ1-3	CSASRMGGSGNTIYF	TGCAGTGCTAGTAGGATGGGGGGCTCTGGAAACACCATATATTTT
TRBV11-3	.	.	TRBJ2-3	CASSLDGGPQGTQYF	TGTGCCAGCAGCTTAGATGGGGGCCCACAGGGTACGCAGTATTTT
TRBV9	.	.	TRBJ1-1	CASSVSGMNTEAFF	TGTGCCAGCAGCGTCTCGGGGATGAACACTGAAGCTTTCTTT
TRBV7-9	TRBD2	.	TRBJ2-4	CASSPTSGLAGGRDIQYF	TGTGCCAGCAGTCCCACGAGCGGGCTAGCGGGGGGGAGGGACATTCAGTACTTC
TRBV7-2	.	.	TRBJ1-5	CASSLQGWGPQHF	TGTGCCAGCAGCTTACAGGGATGGGGGCCCCAGCATTTT
TRBV10-3	.	.	TRBJ1-1	CAISESYRVTEAFF	TGTGCCATCAGTGAGTCGTATCGGGTCACTGAAGCTTTCTTT
TRBV9	.	once	TRBJ1-4	CASSPRGGIEKLFF	TGTGCCAGCAGCCCCCGGGGGGGGATTGAAAAACTGTTTTTT
TRBV6-1	TRBD1	.	TRBJ2-7	CASRKGQGPYEQYF	TGTGCCAGCAGAAAAGGACAGGGACCGTACGAGCAGTACTTC
TRBV5-1	.	.	TRBJ1-1	CASSLEGSNTEAFF	TGCGCCAGCAGCTTGGAGGGGTCGAACACTGAAGCTTTCTTT
TRBV7-8	.	.	TRBJ1-1	CASSWGRNTEAFF	TGTGCCAGCAGCTGGGGGCGCAACACTGAAGCTTTCTTT
TRBV11-2	.	.	TRBJ1-2	CASSLNADGYTF	TGTGCCAGCAGCTTAAACGCGGATGGCTACACCTTC
TRBV6-5	TRBD1	.	TRBJ2-7	CASARGQGAYEQYF	TGTGCCAGCGCCCGGGGACAGGGGGCCTACGAGCAGTACTTC
TRBV4-3	.	.	TRBJ1-6	CASSQEPDSPLHF	TGCGCCAGCAGCCAAGAGCCGGATTCACCCCTCCACTTT
TRBV4-1	TRBD1	.	TRBJ1-4	CASSHLGGGTGHEKLFF	TGCGCCAGCAGCCACCTAGGGGGGGGGACAGGGCATGAAAAACTGTTTTTT
TRBV6-4	TRBD2	.	TRBJ2-1	CASSEDSSGGRDEQFF	TGTGCCAGCAGTGAAGACTCTAGCGGGGGAAGAGATGAGCAGTTCTTC
TRBV13	TRBD2	.	TRBJ2-7	CASSSTSGPLREQYF	TGTGCCAGCAGCTCGACTAGCGGTCCCCTACGAGAGCAGTACTTC
TRBV7-2	.	.	TRBJ1-5	CASSLAGGNNQPQHF	TGTGCCAGCAGCTTAGCGGGGGGGAACAATCAGCCCCAGCATTTT
TRBV19	TRBD1	.	TRBJ2-5	CATGTGRYRRETQYF	TGTGCCACCGGGACAGGGCGATATCGACGGGAGACCCAGTACTTC
TRBV6-5	TRBD1	few	TRBJ1-1	CASRPGGHTEAFF	TGTGCCAGCAGGCCAGGGGGTCACACTGAAGCTTTCTTT
TRBV11-1	.	.	TRBJ1-6	CASSLDGDYSPLHF	TGTGCCAGCAGCTTAGACGGAGATTATTCACCCCTCCACTTT
TRBV4-2	TRBD1	.	TRBJ1-1	CASTDRAEAEAFF	TGTGCCAGCACCGACAGGGCGGAGGCTGAAGCTTTCTTT
TRBV11-2	TRBD2	.	TRBJ2-7	CASSGWTSGGTYEQYF	TGTGCCAGCAGCGGGTGGACTAGCGGGGGCACCTACGAGCAGTACTTC
TRBV19	TRBD1	.	TRBJ1-5	CASRATGVNQPQHF	TGTGCCAGTAGGGCGACAGGGGTCAATCAGCCCCAGCATTTT
TRBV18	.	.	TRBJ1-3	CASSPPLDGLPGNTIYF	TGTGCCAGCTCACCACCGTTGGACGGACTACCTGGAAACACCATATATTTT
TRBV7-8	TRBD1	.	TRBJ2-4	CASSPLRPGQGIAKNIQYF	TGTGCCAGCAGCCCGCTAAGGCCGGGACAGGGGATAGCCAAAAACATTCAGTACTTC
TRBV11-2	.	.	TRBJ1-1	CASSLGGGWTEAFF	TGTGCCAGCAGCTTAGGCGGAGGTTGGACTGAAGCTTTCTTT